Below are 14 T cell receptor beta chains sequenced from a single sample in a study of T cell clones after liver transplantation. Libraries were prepared by immunoSEQ multiplex PCR; TCRdb keeps only in-frame clonotypes and omits some of them. In the table there are some 80,000 clones, less than 90% of which are singletons. The source was CD4+ T cells from blood, collected roughly 48 months after liver transplant. The receptors shown here come from a human patient who received a liver transplant. Some T cells may possibly be graft donor cells.

The V call is TRBV6-1, the J call TRBJ1-5, with D unclear. The CDR3 is made up of 15 amino acids. V lost 0 bases, J lost 5 bases, and 11 bases lay in between. Germline CDR1 reads MNHNS; CDR2 reads SASEGT. The CDR3 coding sequence is TGTGCCAGCAGTGAAGCGAAGGGATTCGATCAGCCCCAGCATTTT. Translated: CASSEAKGFDQPQHF.

The chain carries TRBV7-2 and TRBJ2-7, with D hard to call. CDR1 and CDR2 (germline): SGHTA, FQGNSA. The V gene lost 5 bases and the J gene lost 6 bases, with 11 bases spanning the gap. The CDR3 is 12 amino acids. CDR3 nucleotides: TGTGCCAGCAGCCCCCTATGGGCCGAGCAGTACTTC. This translates into CASSPLWAEQYF.

The chain is built from TRBV7-2 and TRBJ2-5; unclear D gene. V was trimmed by 4 bases and J by 2 bases, leaving 8 bases between them. The germline V gene encodes CDR1 SGHTA and CDR2 FQGNSA. The CDR3 length is 13 residues. CDR3: CASSSNRQETQYF. CDR3 DNA: TGTGCCAGCAGCTCCAATCGGCAAGAGACCCAGTACTTC.

In nucleotides, the CDR3 is TGTGCTAGTGGTTCTACATCGGGACAGATCGTTGAGACCCAGTACTTC. Its translation: CASGSTSGQIVETQYF. This rearrangement joins TRBV12-5 to TRBJ2-5; 7 bases line up with TRBD1. Germline loops: CDR1 LGHNT, CDR2 FRNRAP. Losses at the gene ends were 4 bases for V and 5 bases for J; bases not matched to a gene: 13. The CDR3 is 16 amino acids. The complete variable domain, with remaining parts taken from reference TRBV12-5 and TRBJ2-5, reads DARVTQTPRHKVTEMGQEVTMRCQPILGHNTVFWYRQTMMQGLELLAYFRNRAPLDDSGMPKDRFSAEMPDATLATLKIQPSEPRDSAVYFCASGSTSGQIVETQYFGPGTRLLVL.

Only a few counts were recorded for this clone. The V gene is TRBV10-3, the J gene TRBJ2-1, with TRBD1 identical over 9 bases. The CDR3 is 15 residues long. J was trimmed by 8 bases and V by 9 bases; bases with no gene match: 14. Germline V CDR1 and CDR2: ENHRY, SYGVKD. The CDR3 spells CAMAGSTGGKDEQFF. The CDR3 nucleotides are TGTGCCATGGCGGGGTCGACAGGGGGTAAGGATGAGCAGTTCTTC.

This chain connects TRBV11-1 to TRBJ2-2; possible D gene TRBD2, 6 bases. Germline V gene sequence: CDR1 SGHAT, CDR2 FQDESV (reference sequence). The CDR3 runs to 15 residues. V lost 5 bases, J lost 0 bases, and 10 bases lay in between. The CDR3 sequence: CASSPGDTNTGELFF. In nucleotides, the CDR3 is TGTGCCAGCAGCCCGGGGGATACGAACACCGGGGAGCTGTTTTTT.

The rearrangement uses TRBV19 and TRBJ1-1; D gene ambiguous. Trimming cost V 6 bases and J 2 bases, with 10 bases left between them. Germline V CDR1 and CDR2: LNHDA, SQIVND (reference sequence). The CDR3 contains 13 residues. DNA for the CDR3: TGTGCCAGTAGCCGCGACCCTAACACTGAAGCTTTCTTT. The encoded protein is CASSRDPNTEAFF.

V is TRBV10-3 and J is TRBJ1-5; the match to TRBD1 covers 9 bases. CDR1 is ENHRY, CDR2 SYGVKD, per germline. Trimming removed 8 bases from V and 6 bases from J; junction bases left unmatched: 8. CDR3 length: 14 amino acids. Here the CDR3 reads CAIRGQGVRQPQHF. The CDR3 nucleotides read TGTGCCATCCGGGGACAGGGTGTTCGTCAGCCCCAGCATTTT.

This chain uses TRBV29-1 with TRBJ2-3, with TRBD1 matching over 8 bases. Germline V gene data show CDR1 as SQVTM and CDR2 as ANQGSEA. The CDR3 loop spans 14 amino acids. V lost 4 bases and J lost 1; bases outside the gene matches: 4. CDR3 DNA sequence: TGCAGCGTTGGGGGACAGGAGGGCACAGATACGCAGTATTTT. It encodes CSVGGQEGTDTQYF.

The chain joins TRBV7-9 to TRBJ1-5; tentatively, D is TRBD1 (5 bases). Germline values: CDR1 SEHNR, CDR2 FQNEAQ (reference sequence). This CDR3 spans 15 amino acids. Trimming stripped 4 bases from V and 2 bases from J, with 12 bases between. CDR3 bases: TGTGCCAGCAGCTCAACACGGGGCGGCAATCAGCCCCAGCATTTT. Encoded protein: CASSSTRGGNQPQHF.

The chain uses TRBV6-5 and TRBJ1-2; TRBD1 might be the D (6 bases). The CDR3 has 13 amino acids. V lost 6 bases and J lost 5, with 13 bases in between. Germline V CDR1 and CDR2: MNHEY, SVGAGI. CDR3 sequence reads: CASSPGARYGYTF. The CDR3 bases are TGTGCCAGCAGCCCAGGGGCTAGGTATGGCTACACCTTC.

This clone was found once. This rearrangement joins TRBV7-3 to TRBJ2-6, with a weak D call TRBD1 (5 bases). The germline CDR1 and CDR2 sequences are SGHTA and FQGTGA. This CDR3 is built from 15 residues. The V end lost 2 bases, the J end lost 2 bases, and 7 bases lay between the germline ends. DNA of the CDR3: TGTGCCAGCAGCTTACGGACAACTGGGGCCAACGTCCTGACTTTC. Residues: CASSLRTTGANVLTF.

This chain links TRBV9 with TRBJ2-7; D call uncertain. CDR1 is SGDLS, CDR2 YYNGEE, per germline. CDR3 length: 13 residues. The V gene lost 0 bases and the J gene lost 2 bases, with 6 bases spanning the gap. CDR3 protein: CASSVGEAYEQYF. The CDR3 coding sequence is TGTGCCAGCAGCGTAGGAGAAGCCTACGAGCAGTACTTC. Drawing the rest from reference TRBV9 and TRBJ2-7, the complete variable domain is DSGVTQTPKHLITATGQRVTLRCSPRSGDLSVYWYQQSLDQGLQFLIQYYNGEERAKGNILERFSAQQFPDLHSELNLSSLELGDSALYFCASSVGEAYEQYFGPGTRLTVT.

CDR3 DNA: TGTGCCAGCAGCTTGAACCCTCACTCTGGAAACACCATATATTTT. It is translated as CASSLNPHSGNTIYF. The J gene is TRBJ1-3, the V gene TRBV5-6; unclear D gene. The CDR3 sequence is 15 residues long. The V end lost 1 base, the J end lost 0 bases, and 8 bases lay between the germline ends. The V gene's germline CDR1 is SGHDT and CDR2 YYEEEE.